A single sample is the source of the 21 T cell receptor beta chains below, sequenced in a study of T-cell memory formation after mild COVID-19. TCRdb re-analysed the 5' RACE reads in MiXCR, keeping a single row per CDR3 protein. The sample consists of some 290,000 distinct CDR3 sequences, about a sixth of them appearing once. The sequenced sample consisted of PBMCs or a T cell subset sorted from them (not recorded which). These receptors came from a man between 18 and 29 years old who had mild COVID-19 (a few samples of this study predate the infection). Cell type and time point are not known.

This clonotype occurred a few times. This rearrangement joins TRBV12-3 or TRBV12-4 to TRBJ2-5, with D hard to call. This CDR3 spans 13 amino acids. The V gene lost 3 bases and the J gene lost 5 bases, with 10 bases spanning the gap. The CDR3 region is CASSFSAGETQYF. The CDR3 coding sequence is TGTGCCAGCAGTTTTTCGGCCGGGGAGACCCAGTACTTC.

This clonotype has more than one count but fewer than ten. Compared with germline, one end of the junction differs, possibly owing to a read error. V usage is TRBV28 and J usage is TRBJ1-2; D gene uncertain. This CDR3 spans 13 amino acids. Germline V CDR1 and CDR2: MDHEN, SYDVKM. The CDR3 sequence is CASSRESLPFLPF. CDR3 DNA: TGTGCCAGCAGCCGAGAGTCCCTTCCATTCCTCCCCTTC.

This clonotype was seen more than once but under ten times. The CDR3, as DNA: TGTGCCAGCAGTGGGGGCCTGGAAACCGGGGAGCTGTTTTTT. Translation: CASSGGLETGELFF. V usage is TRBV6-1 and J usage is TRBJ2-2, with D possibly TRBD1 on 5 matching bases. Germline loops: CDR1 MNHNS, CDR2 SASEGT. Trimming took off 4 bases at V and 5 bases at J, with 11 bases between the two ends. This CDR3 comprises 14 residues.

This clonotype showed up just a few times. This chain uses TRBV7-6 with TRBJ2-2; 7 bases are a match to TRBD1. This CDR3 region has 16 residues. Trimming cost V 6 bases and J 5 bases; bases outside gene matches: 12. Per germline, CDR1 SGHVS and CDR2 FNYEAQ. The CDR3 loop is CASRHYETGRTGELFF. The CDR3 DNA follows: TGTGCCAGCAGGCATTACGAGACAGGGCGGACCGGGGAGCTGTTTTTT. The full variable domain, its missing parts supplied by reference TRBV7-6 and TRBJ2-2, is GAGVSQSPRYKVTKRGQDVALRCDPISGHVSLYWYRQALGQGPEFLTYFNYEAQQDKSGLPNDRFSAERPEGSISTLTIQRTEQRDSAMYRCASRHYETGRTGELFFGEGSRLTVL.

Of note for this clonotype: No DNA is shown, since the ends of the CDR3 on it are uncertain; the CDR3 is the one TCRdb lists. J is TRBJ2-7 and V is TRBV27; TRBD1 was called by the table and not checked on the DNA. Ends included, the CDR3 has 15 residues. Germline V gives CDR1 MNHEY, CDR2 SMNVEV (reference sequence). CDR3 in amino acids: CASSFGSGLSYEQYF.

The V and J genes are TRBV7-2 and TRBJ1-2; D remains ambiguous. V was cut by 5 bases and J by 4 bases, with 14 bases left in between. Germline V gene lookup returns CDR1 SGHTA and CDR2 FQGNSA. The CDR3 is 14 residues long. The CDR3 coding sequence is TGTGCCAGCAGCCTCAACGGGGTTAGCTATGGCTACACCTTC. Protein: CASSLNGVSYGYTF.

This clonotype was picked up a small number of times. V usage is TRBV9 and J usage is TRBJ2-2; possible D gene TRBD2, 5 bases. CDR1 is SGDLS and CDR2 is YYNGEE in the germline V gene. The germline V and J ends were trimmed by 2 bases and 3 bases, with 11 bases remaining between them. The CDR3 totals 15 residues. CDR3 protein: CASSVGYGDTGELFF. The CDR3 nucleotides read TGTGCCAGCAGCGTGGGATACGGGGACACCGGGGAGCTGTTTTTT.

This clonotype was observed a few times. This chain joins TRBV7-8 and TRBJ2-5; 7 positions agree with TRBD1. Germline CDR1 and CDR2: SGHVS and FQNEAQ. The CDR3 spans 12 residues. The ends lost 5 bases at V and 5 bases at J; junction bases unmatched: 2. The CDR3 DNA reads as TGTGCCAGCAGCGAGGACAGGGAGACCCAGTACTTC. As protein: CASSEDRETQYF.

This clonotype has just a few counts. This sequence joins TRBV12-3 or TRBV12-4 and TRBJ2-1, with no clear D. Trimming stripped 4 bases from V and 5 bases from J, with 9 bases between. The CDR3 runs 13 residues. CDR3 sequence: CASSWASHNEQFF. CDR3 DNA: TGTGCCAGCAGTTGGGCTAGTCACAATGAGCAGTTCTTC.

V gene TRBV11-2 combines with J gene TRBJ1-2, with 10 bases aligning to TRBD1. This CDR3 is 14 amino acids long. After removal of 6 bases from V and 7 bases from J, the junction contained 8 bases not matched to a gene. CDR1 SGHAT and CDR2 FQNNGV come from the germline V gene. The CDR3 loop is CASRRGQGTSGYTF. In DNA, the CDR3 is TGTGCCAGCAGGAGGGGACAGGGGACGAGTGGCTACACCTTC.

V is TRBV10-2 and J is TRBJ1-1; D possibly corresponds to TRBD1 (5 bases). The V gene lost 6 bases and the J gene lost 9 bases, with 14 bases spanning the gap. In germline, CDR1 is WSHSY, CDR2 SAAADI. The CDR3 is made up of 12 amino acids. Written as DNA, the CDR3 is TGCGCCAGCAGACACCGGGACCCCAAAGCTTTCTTT. It yields the protein CASRHRDPKAFF.

V gene TRBV25-1 combines with J gene TRBJ2-3; TRBD2 is a possible D gene (5 bases). Deletions cut 4 bases from V and 8 bases from J, with 16 bases between. Per the germline V gene, CDR1 is MGHDK and CDR2 is SYGVNS. This CDR3 has 14 amino acids. Written as DNA, the CDR3 is TGTGCCAGCAGTGTCGCCGGGTCTCGGGGTACGCAGTATTTT. Translation: CASSVAGSRGTQYF.

This chain's CDR3 is CATQRGGDTGELFF. CDR3 sequence (DNA): TGTGCCACCCAGAGAGGGGGGGACACCGGGGAGCTGTTTTTT. This chain uses TRBV28 with TRBJ2-2, with D possibly being TRBD2 (7 bases). The CDR3 consists of 14 residues. The germline V gene has CDR1 MDHEN and CDR2 SYDVKM. V was shortened by 10 bases and J by 3 bases, with 15 bases between the two germline ends. Based on the CDR3 plus reference TRBV28 and TRBJ2-2, the full variable domain is DVKVTQSSRYLVKRTGEKVFLECVQDMDHENMFWYRQDPGLGLRLIYFSYDVKMKEKGDIPEGYSVSREKKERFSLILESASTNQTSMYLCATQRGGDTGELFFGEGSRLTVL.

The J gene is TRBJ2-7, the V gene TRBV3-1, with unresolved D. Per germline, CDR1 LGHDT and CDR2 YNNKEL (reference sequence). V dropped 3 bases and J dropped 7 bases, with 13 bases sitting between them. The CDR3 is 13 residues long. CDR3 residues: CASSQKKFGEQYF. The CDR3 DNA is TGTGCCAGCAGCCAGAAAAAGTTTGGGGAGCAGTACTTC.

This clonotype was recorded at least ten times. This chain joins TRBV28 and TRBJ1-2; maybe TRBD1 (6 bases). Germline lookup yields CDR1 MDHEN and CDR2 SYDVKM. There are 15 residues in the CDR3. V was cut by 6 bases and J by 7 bases, with 21 bases left in between. This CDR3 reads CASSWEGTQGGGYTF. The CDR3 DNA follows: TGTGCCAGCAGCTGGGAGGGGACACAAGGTGGTGGCTACACCTTC.

The chain carries TRBV12-3 or TRBV12-4 and TRBJ1-1; no reliable D call. V lost 8 bases and J 2 bases, leaving 6 bases between the germline ends. This CDR3 has 11 amino acids. CDR3 in DNA: TGTGCCAGCGGCCTTAACACTGAAGCTTTCTTT. This translates into CASGLNTEAFF.

This clonotype was detected a few times. The chain combines TRBV5-1 with TRBJ1-1; TRBD1 agrees at 7 bases. The V gene's germline CDR1 is SGHRS and CDR2 YFSETQ. The CDR3 runs to 13 residues. Trimming cost V 4 bases and J 5 bases; bases outside gene matches: 5. The CDR3 reads CASSQTGRTEAFF. The CDR3 region has the DNA TGCGCCAGCAGCCAGACAGGGCGGACTGAAGCTTTCTTT.

This chain connects TRBV7-6 to TRBJ2-1; D unclear. Germline V gives CDR1 SGHVS, CDR2 FNYEAQ. The CDR3 totals 16 residues. V gave up 0 bases and J gave up 5 bases, with 14 bases separating them. This CDR3 reads CASSLAGSAPHNEQFF. In nucleotides, the CDR3 is TGTGCCAGCAGCTTAGCGGGGTCAGCCCCACACAATGAGCAGTTCTTC.

At least ten counts were recorded for this clonotype. The rearrangement joins TRBV5-1 to TRBJ2-4; D perhaps matches TRBD1 (5 bases). Per germline, CDR1 SGHRS and CDR2 YFSETQ. This CDR3 is built from 14 residues. Between the trimmed V and J ends, which lost 0 bases and 1 base, there was a span of 5 bases. This CDR3 reads CASSLAGAKNIQYF. CDR3 in DNA: TGCGCCAGCAGCTTGGCAGGGGCCAAAAACATTCAGTACTTC.

This clonotype was seen only a few times. The rearrangement links TRBV4-2 to TRBJ2-3; 9 bases are a match to TRBD1. The CDR3 runs to 17 residues. Trimming took 2 bases from V and 4 from J; bases not matched to a gene: 10. Germline-derived CDR1 and CDR2 are LGHNA and YNFKEQ. DNA for the CDR3: TGTGCCAGCAGCCAACCCACTAACAGGGGGCCGGCAGATACGCAGTATTTT. It encodes CASSQPTNRGPADTQYF.

This clonotype was counted a few times. This chain uses TRBV12-3 or TRBV12-4 with TRBJ2-3, with D possibly TRBD1 on 5 matching bases. Trimming removed 2 bases from V and 8 bases from J, with 11 bases in between. The CDR3 contains 13 residues. CDR3 DNA: TGTGCCAGCAGTTTATCGTCTGGGGCTACGCAGTATTTT. The encoded protein is CASSLSSGATQYF.